These 26 T cell receptor beta chains were sequenced from one sample in a study of T cells in Graves' hyperthyroidism and ophthalmopathy. RNA transcripts yielded amplified TCR beta CDR3 regions. Using the HTBI primer set, a first-round RT-PCR was run on the TCR CDR3. TCRdb used MiXCR to reprocess the multiplex PCR reads, holding one entry per CDR3 protein. The sample shows about 620,000 distinct CDR3 sequences, 15% to 20% of them seen only once. The sample was blood. Source of these receptors: a woman in her 30s with Graves' hyperthyroidism.

The chain carries TRBV10-3 and TRBJ1-5, with D uncertain. Per the germline V gene, CDR1 is ENHRY and CDR2 is SYGVKD. Deletions cut 4 bases from V and 7 bases from J, with 8 bases between. This CDR3 has 12 amino acids. In DNA form, the CDR3 reads TGTGCCATCAGTGTCGTCGGACAGCCCCAGCATTTT. It is translated as CAISVVGQPQHF.

This clonotype was recorded a few times. The chain is built from TRBV20-1 and TRBJ2-1; 11 bases align to TRBD2. The V gene end was trimmed by 3 bases and the J gene end by 7 bases; junction bases not matched to a gene: 8. The CDR3 extends over 15 amino acids. CDR1 and CDR2 (germline): DFQATT, SNEGSKA (reference sequence). The chain's CDR3 is CSARRLAGLLNEQFF. The CDR3, as DNA: TGCAGTGCTAGGAGACTAGCGGGATTATTAAATGAGCAGTTCTTC.

This clonotype occurred many times. V gene TRBV28 combines with J gene TRBJ1-1; TRBD1 might be the D (6 bases). The V gene lost 5 bases and the J gene lost 11 bases, with 18 bases spanning the gap. The germline V gene has CDR1 MDHEN and CDR2 SYDVKM. The CDR3 totals 13 residues. CDR3 DNA: TGTGCCAGCAGTATAATACGCAGGGGAGAGGCTTTCTTT. Translated: CASSIIRRGEAFF.

This chain uses TRBV29-1 with TRBJ1-1; a weak D match, TRBD1 (6 bases). CDR3 length: 15 residues. CDR1 is SQVTM and CDR2 is ANQGSEA in the germline V gene. The V gene lost 2 bases and the J gene lost 0 bases, with 13 bases spanning the gap. In DNA, the CDR3 is TGCAGCGTTGAACAGGGGAATGGTGTGAACACTGAAGCTTTCTTT. This gives the protein CSVEQGNGVNTEAFF.

This clonotype appeared a single time. Written as DNA, the CDR3 is TGTGCCAGCAGCGCAGACACACCCCCCATGCACACTGAAGCTTTCTTT. Amino acids: CASSADTPPMHTEAFF. The chain is built from TRBV9 and TRBJ1-1, with no clear D. V shed 3 bases and J shed 3 bases, with 18 bases lying between them. CDR1 is SGDLS and CDR2 is YYNGEE in the germline V gene. The CDR3 contains 16 residues.

A word on this clonotype: One junction end disagrees with the germline gene, perhaps due to a read error. The gene calls are TRBV27 and TRBJ1-5, with 9 bases aligning to TRBD1. Germline loops: CDR1 MNHEY, CDR2 SMNVEV (reference sequence). The CDR3 length is 15 residues. The CDR3 region is CASGRQGVSNRPQHF. As DNA, the CDR3 is TGTGCCAGCGGGCGACAGGGGGTAAGCAATCGGCCCCAGCATTTT.

This clonotype was found a few times. V is TRBV6-1 and J is TRBJ2-3, with 9 positions matching TRBD2. CDR1 is MNHNS and CDR2 is SASEGT in the germline V gene. The CDR3 runs 16 residues. The V segment lost 6 bases and the J segment 1 base; nucleotides outside the gene matches: 8. CDR3 coding DNA: TGTGCCAGCAGCCCTTTAGCGGGAGTAGGCACAGATACGCAGTATTTT. Its translation is CASSPLAGVGTDTQYF.

Worth noting for this clonotype: This sequence may be a read error, since a much larger clone differs from it by one base. This rearrangement joins TRBV11-3 to TRBJ1-2, with 7 nucleotides matching TRBD1. Germline assignment: CDR1 SGHNT and CDR2 YENEEA. This CDR3 is built from 16 residues. V was pared by 7 bases and J by 1 base, with 12 bases of the junction left unmatched. CDR3 sequence: CASITDRVGNNYGYTF. The DNA of the CDR3 is TGTGCCAGCATCACCGACAGGGTGGGGAATAACTATGGCTACACCTTC.

This clonotype was seen more than once but under ten times. The genes are TRBV12-3 or TRBV12-4 and TRBJ1-2, with 7 bases identical to TRBD1. After removal of 6 bases from V and 5 bases from J, the junction contained 21 bases not matched to a gene. The CDR3 is 18 residues long. CDR3 in DNA: TGTGCCAGCAGCCCTGGGACAGCGTTAAATTGGGGAATATATGGCTACACCTTC. Protein: CASSPGTALNWGIYGYTF.

This clonotype was counted ten times or more. The rearrangement joins TRBV5-1 to TRBJ2-7; D remains unclear. Germline CDR1 and CDR2: SGHRS and YFSETQ. This CDR3 comprises 15 residues. The V and J ends lost 2 bases and 4 bases respectively, with 16 bases between them. The DNA of the CDR3 is TGCGCCAGCAGCTTTGGGATCGACGTTGTGTACGAGCAGTACTTC. The encoded protein is CASSFGIDVVYEQYF.

This clonotype was detected only a few times. The chain carries TRBV25-1 and TRBJ1-1, with 7 bases that match TRBD1. This CDR3 has 16 amino acids. V shed 6 bases, J shed 4 bases, and the junction held 14 bases outside the gene matches. Per the germline V gene, CDR1 is MGHDK and CDR2 is SYGVNS. For the CDR3, the DNA is TGTGCCAGCAGAGGGGAAGAGGGGGCGGTTGGCACTGAAGCTTTCTTT. Its translation: CASRGEEGAVGTEAFF.

This clonotype was seen ten or more times. The chain links TRBV7-8 to TRBJ1-1; D is undetermined. Per germline, CDR1 SGHVS and CDR2 FQNEAQ. This CDR3 is 15 amino acids long. Trimming removed 5 bases from V and 1 base from J, with 14 bases in between. The CDR3 spells CASSPQWETNTEAFF. CDR3 nucleotides: TGTGCCAGCAGCCCACAGTGGGAGACGAACACTGAAGCTTTCTTT.

A few counts support this clonotype. This chain connects TRBV29-1 to TRBJ2-3; maybe TRBD2 (6 bases). V was clipped by 6 bases and J by 0 bases, with 19 bases between them. Germline CDR1 reads SQVTM; CDR2 reads ANQGSEA. There are 16 residues in the CDR3. The CDR3 DNA is TGCAGCGTCGCCGGCGGGATAACGCCTAGCACAGATACGCAGTATTTT. This codes for CSVAGGITPSTDTQYF.

The chain employs TRBV4-2 and TRBJ1-1; possible D gene TRBD1, 6 bases. Trimming pared 6 bases from V and 1 base from J, leaving 12 bases between. The CDR3 covers 14 residues. Germline V gene lookup returns CDR1 LGHNA and CDR2 YNFKEQ. The CDR3: CASSTDRQNTEAFF. The CDR3 DNA reads TGTGCCAGCAGTACGGACAGACAGAACACTGAAGCTTTCTTT.

This clonotype was seen a handful of times. V gene TRBV19 combines with J gene TRBJ2-1; 13 positions match TRBD2. CDR3 length equals 15 residues. Germline V gives CDR1 LNHDA, CDR2 SQIVND (reference sequence). V lost 3 bases, J lost 8 bases, and 4 bases stayed unmatched. DNA of the CDR3: TGTGCCAGTAGTATGTGGACTAGCGGGAGCTATGAGCAGTTCTTC. It codes for CASSMWTSGSYEQFF.

This clonotype was seen ten or more times. The genes are TRBV27 and TRBJ1-2; perhaps TRBD1 as D (5 bases). Per germline, CDR1 MNHEY and CDR2 SMNVEV (reference sequence). V lost 6 bases and J 3 bases, leaving 14 bases between the germline ends. The CDR3 contains 14 residues. CDR3 nucleotides: TGTGCCAGCAGAATAACAGGAGGACACTATGGCTACACCTTC. It codes for CASRITGGHYGYTF.

This clonotype came up a few times. J is TRBJ2-1 and V is TRBV9; D ambiguous. The germline V gene has CDR1 SGDLS and CDR2 YYNGEE. V dropped 4 bases and J dropped 9 bases, with 11 bases sitting between them. This CDR3 has 12 residues. Here the CDR3 reads CASSHQMAEQFF. In DNA form, the CDR3 reads TGTGCCAGCAGCCATCAAATGGCTGAGCAGTTCTTC.

The table lists this clonotype with many counts. The rearrangement links TRBV29-1 to TRBJ2-7; D is possibly TRBD1 or TRBD2 (5 bases each). V was clipped by 4 bases and J by 5 bases, with 9 bases between them. The CDR3 contains 11 residues. CDR1 is SQVTM, CDR2 ANQGSEA, per germline. The CDR3 protein is CSVVRGDEQYF. DNA for the CDR3: TGCAGCGTTGTTCGAGGGGACGAGCAGTACTTC.

This clonotype came up many times. The chain combines TRBV11-1 with TRBJ2-5; 7 positions match TRBD2. CDR1 and CDR2 from the germline V gene are SGHAT and FQDESV (reference sequence). J gave up 4 bases and V 2 bases, and 7 bases lay outside the gene matches. The CDR3 contains 15 residues. This chain's CDR3 is CASSLMAGESETQYF. The CDR3, as DNA: TGTGCCAGCAGCTTAATGGCGGGAGAGTCAGAGACCCAGTACTTC.

This clonotype came up a few times. This chain connects TRBV7-9 to TRBJ2-5, with 8 bases lining up with TRBD2. The CDR3 is 17 amino acids. The V segment lost 0 bases and the J segment 4 bases; nucleotides outside the gene matches: 10. Germline CDR1 and CDR2: SEHNR and FQNEAQ (reference sequence). The CDR3 reads CASSLALNGRERETQYF. CDR3 nucleotides: TGTGCCAGCAGCTTAGCGCTCAACGGGAGGGAACGAGAGACCCAGTACTTC.

The genes are TRBV7-2 and TRBJ2-3, with D possibly being TRBD1 (6 bases). CDR3 length: 14 residues. The V gene lost 9 bases and the J gene lost 2 bases, with 15 bases spanning the gap. Germline assignment: CDR1 SGHTA and CDR2 FQGNSA. Here the CDR3 DNA reads TGTGCCAGTAGTCAACAGGGTGCCACAGATACGCAGTATTTT. The encoded protein is CASSQQGATDTQYF.

This clonotype was detected ten times or more. V gene TRBV6-2 or TRBV6-3 combines with J gene TRBJ1-1; unclear D gene. CDR1 is MNHEY and CDR2 is SVGEGT in the germline V gene. The V and J ends lost 7 bases and 2 bases respectively, with 17 bases between them. CDR3 length equals 15 residues. This chain's CDR3 is CASTRQPRFNTEAFF. DNA for the CDR3: TGTGCCAGCACTCGGCAGCCCCGTTTTAACACTGAAGCTTTCTTT.

This clonotype was counted a few times. The V and J genes are TRBV20-1 and TRBJ2-1; D remains unclear. This CDR3 has 11 amino acids. V lost 1 base, J lost 4 bases, and 2 bases lay in between. Germline V CDR1 and CDR2: DFQATT, SNEGSKA (reference sequence). CDR3 residues: CSARGYNEQFF. DNA for the CDR3: TGCAGTGCTAGAGGTTACAATGAGCAGTTCTTC.

Many counts were recorded for this clonotype. This chain links TRBV27 with TRBJ2-7; 13 bases are shared with TRBD2. From germline, CDR1 is MNHEY and CDR2 SMNVEV (reference sequence). The length of the CDR3 is 14 residues. Trimming at V came to 3 bases and at J to 6 bases, leaving 2 bases not matched to a gene. The CDR3 sequence: CASSLTSGRREQYF. CDR3 DNA: TGTGCCAGCAGTTTGACTAGCGGGAGGCGCGAGCAGTACTTC.

The chain employs TRBV4-1 and TRBJ2-7; 8 nucleotides match TRBD1. Germline CDR1 and CDR2: MGHRA and YSYEKL. The V and J ends lost 0 bases and 4 bases, in that order; junction bases with no gene match: 14. The CDR3 runs 18 residues. CDR3 protein: CASSQDRNVRTGWYEQYF. CDR3 DNA sequence: TGCGCCAGCAGCCAAGATAGGAACGTTAGGACAGGGTGGTACGAGCAGTACTTC.

The sample holds many counts of this clonotype. The J gene is TRBJ1-2, the V gene TRBV12-3 or TRBV12-4, with TRBD1 identical over 8 bases. V was pared by 6 bases and J by 8 bases, with 5 bases of the junction left unmatched. This CDR3 comprises 12 residues. The CDR3 DNA reads as TGTGCCAGCAGGCCAGGGGGCGGGGGCTACACCTTC. It yields the protein CASRPGGGGYTF.